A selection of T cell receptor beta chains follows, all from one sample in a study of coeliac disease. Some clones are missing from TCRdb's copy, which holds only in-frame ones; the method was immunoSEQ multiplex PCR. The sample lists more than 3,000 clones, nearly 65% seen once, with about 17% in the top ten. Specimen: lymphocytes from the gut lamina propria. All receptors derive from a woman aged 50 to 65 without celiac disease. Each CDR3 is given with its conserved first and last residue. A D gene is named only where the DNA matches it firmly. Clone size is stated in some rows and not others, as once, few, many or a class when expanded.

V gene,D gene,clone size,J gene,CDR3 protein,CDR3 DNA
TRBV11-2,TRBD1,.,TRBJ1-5,CASIRDREDSQPQHF,TGTGCCAGCATCCGGGACAGGGAGGACAGTCAGCCCCAGCATTTT
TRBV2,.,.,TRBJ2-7,CASSDIHEQYF,TGTGCCAGCAGTGATATCCACGAGCAGTACTTC
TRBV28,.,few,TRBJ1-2,CASRPTPGSGLYGYTF,TGTGCCAGCAGACCGACCCCGGGCAGCGGTCTCTATGGCTACACCTTC
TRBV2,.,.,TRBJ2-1,CASSEQYNEQFF,TGTGCCAGCAGTGAACAATACAATGAGCAGTTCTTC
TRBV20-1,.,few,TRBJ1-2,CSARGLYGYTF,TGCAGTGCTAGAGGACTCTATGGCTACACCTTC
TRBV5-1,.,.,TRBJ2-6,CASSLEGRARYSGANVLTF,TGCGCCAGCAGCTTGGAGGGCAGGGCTCGATACTCTGGGGCCAACGTCCTGACTTTC
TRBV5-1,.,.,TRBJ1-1,CASRGQTNTEAFF,TGCGCCAGCAGGGGACAAACGAACACTGAAGCTTTCTTT
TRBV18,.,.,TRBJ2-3,CASSPQRQGPTDTQYF,TGTGCCAGCTCACCACAAAGGCAGGGGCCCACAGATACGCAGTATTTT
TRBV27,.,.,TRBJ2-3,CASRLANTQYF,TGTGCCAGCAGATTAGCGAATACGCAGTATTTT
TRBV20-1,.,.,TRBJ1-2,CSAPGARGYTF,TGCAGTGCTCCAGGGGCGAGAGGCTACACCTTC
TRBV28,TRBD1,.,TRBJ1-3,CASSLSGTGGNTIYF,TGTGCCAGCAGTCTTTCCGGGACAGGGGGAAACACCATATATTTT
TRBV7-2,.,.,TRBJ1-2,CASSLAGASPYGYTF,TGTGCCAGCAGCTTAGCGGGCGCGTCTCCCTATGGCTACACCTTC
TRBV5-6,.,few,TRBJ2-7,CASSLASIYEQYF,TGTGCCAGCAGCTTGGCGAGTATCTACGAGCAGTACTTC
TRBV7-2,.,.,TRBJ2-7,CASSLGRSVYEQYF,TGTGCCAGCAGCTTAGGACGGAGCGTCTACGAGCAGTACTTC
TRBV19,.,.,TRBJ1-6,CASSRTATNSRSPLHF,TGTGCCAGTAGCCGGACAGCTACAAACTCAAGGTCACCCCTCCACTTT
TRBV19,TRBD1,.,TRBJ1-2,CASSDRGDGYTF,TGTGCCAGTTCGGACAGGGGCGATGGCTACACCTTC
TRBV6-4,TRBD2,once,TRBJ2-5,CASSDGGGTSWGKTQYF,TGTGCCAGCAGTGACGGGGGCGGGACTAGTTGGGGGAAGACCCAGTACTTC
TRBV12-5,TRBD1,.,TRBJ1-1,CASGLPGTGRAFF,TGTGCTAGTGGTTTGCCCGGGACAGGGAGAGCTTTCTTT
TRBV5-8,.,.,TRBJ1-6,CASSLVRQGLRNSPLHF,TGTGCCAGCAGCTTGGTGAGGCAGGGGTTAAGGAATTCACCCCTCCACTTT
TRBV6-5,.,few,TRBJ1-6,CASSYSIQGNSPLHF,TGTGCCAGCAGTTACTCGATTCAGGGTAATTCACCCCTCCACTTT
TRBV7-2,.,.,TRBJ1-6,CASTGVASPLHF,TGTGCCAGCACAGGGGTGGCTTCACCCCTCCACTTT
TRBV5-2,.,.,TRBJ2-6,CASKTDRDTQSRANVLTF,TGTGCCAGCAAGACAGATCGAGATACACAAAGTCGGGCCAACGTCCTGACTTTC
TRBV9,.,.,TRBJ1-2,CASSVGLGGGYTF,TGTGCCAGCAGCGTAGGTCTCGGGGGTGGCTACACCTTC
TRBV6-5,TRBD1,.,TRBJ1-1,CASSPVTGGTEAFF,TGTGCCAGCAGCCCCGTGACAGGGGGCACTGAAGCTTTCTTT
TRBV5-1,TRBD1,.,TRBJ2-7,CASSLWGGQGANEQYF,TGCGCCAGCAGTTTGTGGGGGGGACAGGGGGCAAACGAGCAGTACTTC
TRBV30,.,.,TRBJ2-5,CAWSRGFYEETQYF,TGTGCCTGGAGTAGGGGGTTTTATGAAGAGACCCAGTACTTC
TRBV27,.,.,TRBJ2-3,CASSLSGRGTDTQYF,TGTGCCAGCAGTTTATCGGGCAGGGGCACAGATACGCAGTATTTT
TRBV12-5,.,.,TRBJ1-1,CASGPPLLNTEAFF,TGTGCTAGTGGTCCTCCCCTGTTGAACACTGAAGCTTTCTTT
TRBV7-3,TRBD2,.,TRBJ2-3,CASSLTGGAGTDTQYF,TGTGCCAGCAGCTTAACCGGGGGGGCGGGCACAGATACGCAGTATTTT
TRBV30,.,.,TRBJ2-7,CAWSGASRGEQYF,TGTGCCTGGAGTGGCGCCTCCCGTGGCGAGCAGTACTTC
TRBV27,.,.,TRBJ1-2,CASASGVKYGYTF,TGTGCCTCAGCGTCGGGGGTGAAGTATGGCTACACCTTC
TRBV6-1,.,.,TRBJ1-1,CASSEEHSLNTEAFF,TGTGCCAGCAGTGAAGAACACAGCCTAAACACTGAAGCTTTCTTT
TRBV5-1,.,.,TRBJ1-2,CASSSSGGISYGYTF,TGCGCCAGCAGCTCAAGTGGGGGGATTAGCTATGGCTACACCTTC
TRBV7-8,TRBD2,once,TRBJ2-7,CASSIPQRGTPRYEQYF,TGTGCCAGCAGCATTCCTCAGCGGGGGACCCCGCGGTACGAGCAGTACTTC
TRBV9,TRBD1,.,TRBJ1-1,CASSVSPGQGEAFF,TGTGCCAGCAGCGTAAGTCCGGGACAGGGTGAAGCTTTCTTT
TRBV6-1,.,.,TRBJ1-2,CASSEGTANYGYTF,TGTGCCAGCAGTGAAGGGACAGCTAACTATGGCTACACCTTC
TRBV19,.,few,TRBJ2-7,CASSLIANSYEQYF,TGTGCCAGTAGTCTGATCGCGAACTCCTACGAGCAGTACTTC
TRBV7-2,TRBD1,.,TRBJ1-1,CASSPRPQGAGTEAFF,TGTGCCAGCAGCCCGCGTCCGCAGGGGGCAGGCACTGAAGCTTTCTTT
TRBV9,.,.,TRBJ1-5,CASSLLADQPQHF,TGTGCCAGCAGCCTTTTGGCGGATCAGCCCCAGCATTTT
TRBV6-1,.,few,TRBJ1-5,CASSEVRDTESVIIPHYSNQPQHF,TGTGCCAGCAGTGAAGTCAGAGATACAGAGTCGGTTATAATTCCACATTATAGCAATCAGCCCCAGCATTTT
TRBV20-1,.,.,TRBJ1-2,CSARGYLGYTF,TGCAGTGCTAGAGGGTACTTGGGCTACACCTTC
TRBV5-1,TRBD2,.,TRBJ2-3,CASSWNRGGLAATDTQYF,TGCGCCAGCAGCTGGAACAGGGGGGGACTAGCGGCCACAGATACGCAGTATTTT
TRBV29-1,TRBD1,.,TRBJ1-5,CSASVTGASPQHF,TGCAGCGCCAGCGTTACAGGGGCCTCACCCCAGCATTTT
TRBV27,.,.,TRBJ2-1,CASSFSGIAMVNEQFF,TGTGCCAGCAGTTTTTCCGGGATCGCCATGGTCAATGAGCAGTTCTTC
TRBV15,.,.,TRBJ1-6,CATSREPENSPLHF,TGTGCCACCAGCAGAGAACCCGAGAATTCACCCCTCCACTTT
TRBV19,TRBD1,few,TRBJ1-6,CASKSDRVGSPLHF,TGTGCCAGCAAATCGGACAGGGTTGGTTCACCCCTCCACTTT
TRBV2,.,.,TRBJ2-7,CASRGAYEQYF,TGTGCCAGCAGGGGGGCGTACGAGCAGTACTTC
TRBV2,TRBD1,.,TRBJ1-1,CASRTGPIGDTEAFF,TGTGCCAGCAGGACAGGGCCCATCGGGGACACTGAAGCTTTCTTT
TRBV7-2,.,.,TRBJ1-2,CASSPKRDRSYGYTF,TGTGCCAGCAGCCCTAAGAGAGACAGAAGCTATGGCTACACCTTC
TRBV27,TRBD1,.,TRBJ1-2,CASSLTGVDRYGYTF,TGTGCCAGCAGTCTGACAGGGGTAGATCGCTATGGCTACACCTTC